Below are 7 T cell receptor beta chains sequenced from a single sample in a study of cytomegalovirus exposure and HLA in healthy donors. With 60 Vbeta and 13 Jbeta primers, the PCR was carried out. The method was immunoSEQ multiplex PCR; TCRdb's version includes in-frame clones alone and lacks a portion of them. The sample contains around 64,000 clones, approximately 90% of which appear only once. Specimen: PBMCs. These receptors came from a woman in her twenties or thirties in good health and CMV-seropositive.

This chain connects TRBV7-8 to TRBJ1-2, with 7 bases matching TRBD1. CDR3 size: 16 residues. In germline, CDR1 is SGHVS, CDR2 FQNEAQ. J lost 5 bases, V lost 5 bases, and 14 bases had no gene match. In DNA, the CDR3 is TGTGCCAGCAGCCCAATGGTGGCAGGGGGAGAATATGGCTACACCTTC. Protein product: CASSPMVAGGEYGYTF.

The chain couples TRBV5-1 to TRBJ1-1, with TRBD1 as a possible D gene (5 bases). Germline-derived CDR1 and CDR2 are SGHRS and YFSETQ. V lost 0 bases and J 5 bases, leaving 14 bases between the germline ends. The length of the CDR3 is 15 residues. CDR3 in amino acids: CASSLGVGTLTEAFF. The CDR3 nucleotides are TGCGCCAGCAGCTTGGGGGTAGGGACTCTAACTGAAGCTTTCTTT. Variable domain in full (rest from reference TRBV5-1 and TRBJ1-1): KAGVTQTPRYLIKTRGQQVTLSCSPISGHRSVSWYQQTPGQGLQFLFEYFSETQRNKGNFPGRFSGRQFSNSRSEMNVSTLELGDSALYLCASSLGVGTLTEAFFGQGTRLTVV.

The gene calls are TRBV4-1 and TRBJ2-2, with 15 bases aligning to TRBD2. Germline lookup yields CDR1 MGHRA and CDR2 YSYEKL. Trimming removed 4 bases from V and 6 bases from J; junction bases left unmatched: 15. The CDR3 is 20 residues long. The CDR3 protein is CASSPHGRTSGRAVSGELFF. In DNA, the CDR3 is TGCGCCAGCAGCCCTCACGGTCGGACTAGCGGGAGGGCCGTATCCGGGGAGCTGTTTTTT.

V and J are TRBV9 and TRBJ2-1; D is possibly TRBD2 (5 bases). This CDR3 is 15 amino acids long. Germline-derived CDR1 and CDR2 are SGDLS and YYNGEE. Trimming removed 0 bases from V and 5 bases from J, with 12 bases in between. The CDR3 here is CASSVGSGANNEQFF. The CDR3 coding sequence is TGTGCCAGCAGCGTAGGGAGCGGAGCTAACAATGAGCAGTTCTTC.

The J gene is TRBJ1-5, the V gene TRBV27; 7 nucleotides align to TRBD1. V trimming: 4 bases; J trimming: 1 base; junction bases outside the gene matches: 4. Germline loops: CDR1 MNHEY, CDR2 SMNVEV (reference sequence). This CDR3 spans 15 amino acids. DNA of the CDR3: TGTGCCAGCAGTTGCCCGGGACAGAGCAATCAGCCCCAGCATTTT. This gives the protein CASSCPGQSNQPQHF.

This clone appeared a single time. This chain joins TRBV5-8 and TRBJ2-1; 13 bases match TRBD2. The CDR3 loop spans 19 amino acids. Looked up from germline, CDR1 is SGHTS and CDR2 is YDEGEE. V was clipped by 0 bases and J by 4 bases; unmatched bases: 10. For the CDR3, the DNA is TGTGCCAGCAGCTTGGCGGGACTAGCGGGATTCTCATTTTACAATGAGCAGTTCTTC. It codes for CASSLAGLAGFSFYNEQFF.

The gene calls are TRBV27 and TRBJ2-5; 11 nucleotides align to TRBD2. V gave up 3 bases and J gave up 4 bases; unmatched junction bases: 13. Per germline, CDR1 MNHEY and CDR2 SMNVEV (reference sequence). The CDR3 covers 18 residues. The DNA for the CDR3 is TGTGCCAGCAGTTTCCGGCTTACTAGCGGGAGACGGGGAGAGACCCAGTACTTC. This gives the protein CASSFRLTSGRRGETQYF.